The sequence of this T cell receptor (beta chain) was determined in a study of T-cell memory formation after mild COVID-19. Study summary: TCR clustering was largely donor specific. Findings of the study overall: Memory sampled before infection contained some responding clones, suggesting cross-reactive memory joined. Among CD4+ contracting clones, most were CM and EM, and CD8+ ones EMRA.

With respect to this clonotype: Its antigen is not known.

5'RACE with constant-segment primers yielded barcoded, UMI-tagged TCR alpha and TCR beta cDNA libraries. Each CDR3 protein gets one entry after TCRdb re-called the 5' RACE reads with MiXCR. There are just over 200,000 distinct CDR3 sequences in the sample; over 7.5% occur only once, and around 3.3% lies in the top ten. The source is a man between 18 and 29 years old who had mild COVID-19 (a few samples of this study predate the infection). Cell type and time point are not known. Specimen: PBMCs or a T cell subset sorted from them (not recorded which).

The DNA for the CDR3 is TGTGCCACCAGCAGAGGACAGGGGATGAATCAGCCCCAGCATTTT. Protein product: CATSRGQGMNQPQHF. The chain employs TRBV15 and TRBJ1-5; TRBD1 matches 8 bases. The CDR3 spans 15 residues. Trimming removed 1 base from V and 4 bases from J; junction bases left unmatched: 3. Looked up from germline, CDR1 is LNHNV and CDR2 is YYDKDF (reference sequence).